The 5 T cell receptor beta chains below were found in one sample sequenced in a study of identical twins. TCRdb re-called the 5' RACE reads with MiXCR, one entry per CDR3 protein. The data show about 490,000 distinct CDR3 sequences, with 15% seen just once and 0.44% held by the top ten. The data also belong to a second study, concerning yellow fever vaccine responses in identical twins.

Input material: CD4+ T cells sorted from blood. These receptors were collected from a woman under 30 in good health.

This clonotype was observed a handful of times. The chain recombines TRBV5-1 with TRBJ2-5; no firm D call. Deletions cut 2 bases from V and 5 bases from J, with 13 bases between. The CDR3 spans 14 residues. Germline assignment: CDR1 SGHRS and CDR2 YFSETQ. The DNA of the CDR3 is TGCGCCAGCAGCTTAACCCTAGGTGTCGAGACCCAGTACTTC. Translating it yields CASSLTLGVETQYF.

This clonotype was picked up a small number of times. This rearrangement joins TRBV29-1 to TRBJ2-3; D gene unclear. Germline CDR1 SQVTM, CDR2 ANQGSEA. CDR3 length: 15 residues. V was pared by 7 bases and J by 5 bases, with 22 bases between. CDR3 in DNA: TGCAGCGCTACCATTGGGCTTTCCCCAGGAGATACGCAGTATTTT. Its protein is CSATIGLSPGDTQYF.

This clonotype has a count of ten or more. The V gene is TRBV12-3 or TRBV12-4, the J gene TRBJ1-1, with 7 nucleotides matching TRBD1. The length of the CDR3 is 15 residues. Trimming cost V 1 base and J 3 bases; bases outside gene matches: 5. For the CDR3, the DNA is TGTGCCAGCAGTTTAGGACAGGGCGGTCACACTGAAGCTTTCTTT. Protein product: CASSLGQGGHTEAFF.

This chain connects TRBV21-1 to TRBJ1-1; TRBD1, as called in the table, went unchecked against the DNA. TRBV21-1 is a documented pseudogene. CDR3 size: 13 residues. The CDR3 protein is CASSKVDSTEAFF. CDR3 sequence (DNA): TGTGCCAGCAGCAAAGTGGACAGTACTGAAGCTTTCTTT.

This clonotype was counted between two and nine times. The CDR3 region is CASSLTGFYYGYTF. The CDR3, as DNA: TGTGCCAGCAGTTTAACCGGGTTCTACTATGGCTACACCTTC. The genes are TRBV6-2 or TRBV6-3 and TRBJ1-2; D is unresolved. CDR3 size: 14 residues. Between the trimmed V and J ends, which lost 4 bases and 3 bases, there was a span of 12 bases. Germline CDR1 and CDR2: MNHEY and SVGEGT.